This is a list of T cell receptor beta chains from one sample in a study of T cells after yellow fever vaccination. TCRdb reanalysed the 5' RACE reads using MiXCR and keeps one entry per CDR3 protein. The sample shows 400,000 or so distinct CDR3 sequences, around a tenth of them seen only once. The sample in question was PBMCs, obtained on the day of the first yellow fever vaccination. The origin of the receptors is a man between 18 and 29 years old who received the YFV17D yellow fever vaccine. CDR3s include the opening cysteine and the closing phenylalanine or tryptophan. The D gene is left open where the match is weak. Rows may omit the clone size; those that give it use once, few, many or a size class.

j_call d_call clone_size v_call cdr3_aa
TRBJ2-7 NA few TRBV7-6 CASSLEGDQLWEQYF
TRBJ2-5 TRBD1 NA TRBV6-2/TRBV6-3 CASIPGQQETQYF
TRBJ2-1 TRBD2 NA TRBV29-1 CSVAPGLAGGNEQFF
TRBJ2-2 TRBD2 NA TRBV9 CASSVVWGGSNTGELFF
TRBJ2-5 NA few TRBV5-1 CASRGDWGETQYF
TRBJ2-1 NA few TRBV19 CASSMRASYEQFF
TRBJ2-3 NA many TRBV5-1 CASSFLRGASDTQYF
TRBJ1-1 TRBD1 few TRBV28 CASSPLMDRGIEAFF
TRBJ2-2 NA few TRBV2 CASSVLVDTGELFF
TRBJ1-5 TRBD1 few TRBV9 CASSAGQDGQPQHF
TRBJ1-2 TRBD1 NA TRBV18 CASSPGQSLANYGYTF
TRBJ2-2 TRBD2 many TRBV7-3 CASSLLAGGNTGELFF
TRBJ2-3 TRBD2 NA TRBV4-1 CASSQDVVGGTPTDTQYF
TRBJ1-2 NA few TRBV7-2 CASSYGAGSPYYGYTF
TRBJ1-2 NA few TRBV4-3 CASSQDKGRGGGYTF
TRBJ1-5 NA few TRBV6-5 CASSSDGYQPQHF
TRBJ1-1 NA NA TRBV6-2/TRBV6-3 CASSPRGEDTEAFF
TRBJ2-3 TRBD1 NA TRBV30 CAWSVGTGTQYF
TRBJ2-7 TRBD1 few TRBV7-2 CASSSWRTGVSYEQYF
TRBJ1-2 NA few TRBV7-3 CASSFGRDDGYTF
TRBJ2-3 NA NA TRBV12-3/TRBV12-4 CASSYREDTQYF
TRBJ2-2 NA few TRBV2 CASTPLGSSGELFF
TRBJ2-2 TRBD1 few TRBV4-3 CASSHRRDRDTGELFF
TRBJ2-3 TRBD2 NA TRBV5-1 CASSLRGVRTDTQYF
TRBJ2-6 NA NA TRBV12-3/TRBV12-4 CASSLGYSGANVLTF
TRBJ2-1 TRBD2 few TRBV11-2 CASSTRGLAGGRSYNEQFF
TRBJ2-6 NA NA TRBV19 CASSPQQGTKAGANVLTF
TRBJ2-2 NA few TRBV9 CASSVEGPPNTGELFF
TRBJ2-7 NA few TRBV6-1 CASTFGALGQYEQYF
TRBJ2-2 TRBD2 NA TRBV29-1 CSAVPGRGGNTGELFF
TRBJ1-2 NA few TRBV12-3/TRBV12-4 CASSFMQQGNGYTF
TRBJ2-1 TRBD1 few TRBV12-3/TRBV12-4 CASRRTGVANEQFF
TRBJ2-2 NA few TRBV7-9 CASGNTGSYTGELFF
TRBJ1-1 NA few TRBV29-1 CSVERANTEAFF
TRBJ1-5 NA few TRBV11-2 CASSTLGEPQHF
TRBJ2-2 NA few TRBV14 CASSQLRTGELFF
TRBJ2-5 TRBD2 NA TRBV3-1 CASSQGLTSAETQYF
TRBJ1-2 TRBD1 few TRBV6-5 CASSRTGLGYTF
TRBJ2-7 NA NA TRBV11-1 CASSDRGGKSSYEQYF
TRBJ2-2 TRBD2 few TRBV10-2 CATGGGAIGELFF
TRBJ2-1 TRBD2 NA TRBV14 CASSLIGGLAGFNEQFF
TRBJ2-1 TRBD2 few TRBV4-1 CASSQLAGEYNEQFF
TRBJ2-6 NA NA TRBV12-5 CASGDDRSGANVLTF
TRBJ1-2 NA NA TRBV4-1 CASSHAVYGYTF
TRBJ1-1 NA NA TRBV7-6 CASSTMTGWTEAFF
TRBJ2-4 NA NA TRBV5-4 CASSLSEAKNIQYF
TRBJ1-2 NA NA TRBV4-3 CASSQDWGRENYGYTF
TRBJ1-5 NA NA TRBV20-1 CSALHANQPQHF
TRBJ2-7 NA NA TRBV18 CASSNGSLTYEQYF
TRBJ1-5 TRBD1 NA TRBV12-3/TRBV12-4 CASSRGGTGENYQPQHF
TRBJ1-5 TRBD1 NA TRBV15 CATSRETGDTNQPQHF
TRBJ2-3 NA few TRBV3-1 CASSQDRHSGTDTQYF
TRBJ1-4 NA NA TRBV28 CASRARAFNEKLFF
TRBJ1-4 NA NA TRBV5-6 CASSSIDATNEKLFF
TRBJ2-3 NA NA TRBV15 CATTRTGGTDTQYF